The present entry profiles one T cell receptor (beta chain) with its context. No antigen is known for it. These data are taken from a study of response to subunit inactivated influenza vaccine. Study conclusions and caveats: Each seasonal influenza vaccination, the authors suggested, recruits few new T cells.

CDR1 and CDR2 from the germline V gene are ENHRY and SYGVKD. The CDR3 runs to 15 residues. With 2 bases removed from V and 1 base from J, the gap between germline ends came to 11 bases. TCRdb recomputed calls from the RT-PCR reads with MiXCR, one row per CDR3 protein. Of under 550,000 distinct CDR3 sequences listed, approximately 7.7% were seen once; the top ten hold around 13%. The chain carries TRBV10-3 and TRBJ1-1; D may be TRBD1 (5 bases). The sequenced sample was PBMCs from blood, obtained less than 30 months after vaccination. This sequence was found in a man between 50 and 70 years old who received an inactivated influenza vaccine. In nucleotides, the CDR3 is TGTGCCATCAGTGAGGTCGGGGCAGGGAACACTGAAGCTTTCTTT. It specifies CAISEVGAGNTEAFF.